Listed below are T cell receptor beta chains from one sample, sequenced in a study of human T cells and chemical hapten exposure. TCRdb re-analysed the RACE reads in MiXCR, keeping a single row per CDR3 protein. The sample lists 350,000 to 400,000 distinct CDR3 sequences; about 6% were seen once. Sequencing used whole blood, obtained in connection with sensitization to the hapten diphenylcyclopropenone (DPC). The receptors shown here come from a young woman with alopecia areata. Some clones in this sample may be carry-over from other donors' samples. Both conserved end residues are part of each CDR3. D genes are given only for firm matches. Clone size is given for some rows only: seen once, a few or many times, or a class if the clone is expanded.

d_call: -
clone_size: -
j_call: TRBJ1-5
v_call: TRBV7-2
cdr3_nt: TGTGCCAGCAGCTCTCACAGTAGCAATCAGCCCCAGCATTTT
cdr3_aa: CASSSHSSNQPQHF

d_call: -
clone_size: few
j_call: TRBJ1-3
v_call: TRBV7-8
cdr3_nt: TGTGCCAGCAGCTTAGCGAGATTTGTGGCAGGTTTGGGCTTCTCTGGAAACACCATATATTTT
cdr3_aa: CASSLARFVAGLGFSGNTIYF

d_call: -
clone_size: -
j_call: TRBJ2-4
v_call: TRBV6-2/TRBV6-3
cdr3_nt: TGTGCCAGCAGAGGGGACTCATCCAGGACCATTCAGTACTTC
cdr3_aa: CASRGDSSRTIQYF

d_call: TRBD2
clone_size: few
j_call: TRBJ2-7
v_call: TRBV3-1
cdr3_nt: TGTGCCAGCAGCCCCGGGGTAGCGGGCTACTACGAGCAGTACTTC
cdr3_aa: CASSPGVAGYYEQYF

d_call: -
clone_size: many
j_call: TRBJ1-6
v_call: TRBV5-1
cdr3_nt: TGCGCCAGCAGCTTGGACAGTAGGAATTCACCCCTCCACTTT
cdr3_aa: CASSLDSRNSPLHF

d_call: -
clone_size: few
j_call: TRBJ2-1
v_call: TRBV24-1
cdr3_nt: TGTGCCACCAGTTTCACAGGAGAAGACAATGAGCAGTTCTTC
cdr3_aa: CATSFTGEDNEQFF

d_call: -
clone_size: -
j_call: TRBJ2-7
v_call: TRBV28
cdr3_nt: TGTGCCAGCAGTTTAGACCGGGACTCCGACTTC
cdr3_aa: CASSLDRDSDF

d_call: TRBD1
clone_size: few
j_call: TRBJ1-6
v_call: TRBV27
cdr3_nt: TGTGCCAGCAGCATACACAGGGGGATCGATTCACCCCTCCACTTT
cdr3_aa: CASSIHRGIDSPLHF

d_call: -
clone_size: -
j_call: TRBJ2-3
v_call: TRBV5-1
cdr3_nt: TGCGCCAGCAGCTTGTCCCCGGGCGCAGATACGCAGTATTTT
cdr3_aa: CASSLSPGADTQYF

d_call: -
clone_size: -
j_call: TRBJ1-1
v_call: TRBV7-2
cdr3_nt: TGTGCCAGCAGCTTACGTGGGCGGAACGCTGAAGCTTTCTTT
cdr3_aa: CASSLRGRNAEAFF

d_call: TRBD1
clone_size: many
j_call: TRBJ1-4
v_call: TRBV4-3
cdr3_nt: TGCGCCAGCAGCCAAGAAAGGACAGGGAGCGGGAATGAAAAACTGTTTTTT
cdr3_aa: CASSQERTGSGNEKLFF

d_call: -
clone_size: -
j_call: TRBJ2-3
v_call: TRBV24-1
cdr3_nt: TGTGCCACCAGATCTGCAGAAACAGATACGCAGTATTTT
cdr3_aa: CATRSAETDTQYF

d_call: -
clone_size: -
j_call: TRBJ2-5
v_call: TRBV7-9
cdr3_nt: TGTGCCAGCAGCTTAAATTTGGGGGATCTAGAGACCCAGTACTTC
cdr3_aa: CASSLNLGDLETQYF

d_call: -
clone_size: many
j_call: TRBJ2-1
v_call: TRBV7-2
cdr3_nt: TGTGCCAGCAGCTTAGGGGCACCTTACAATGAGCAGTTCTTC
cdr3_aa: CASSLGAPYNEQFF

d_call: -
clone_size: few
j_call: TRBJ2-7
v_call: TRBV7-9
cdr3_nt: TGTGCCAGCAGCCTCAAGCCATGGGCAGACTTTTACGAGCAGTACTTC
cdr3_aa: CASSLKPWADFYEQYF

d_call: TRBD2
clone_size: -
j_call: TRBJ2-5
v_call: TRBV9
cdr3_nt: TGTGCCAGCACGAGCGGGACTAGTCCTACAGGGACCCAGTACTTC
cdr3_aa: CASTSGTSPTGTQYF

d_call: TRBD1
clone_size: many
j_call: TRBJ1-4
v_call: TRBV7-2
cdr3_nt: TGTGCCAGCAGCTTGGGTTCACAGGGGAGTGAAAAACTGTTTTTT
cdr3_aa: CASSLGSQGSEKLFF

d_call: -
clone_size: -
j_call: TRBJ2-5
v_call: TRBV5-5
cdr3_nt: TGTGCCAGCACCCGAGGGAGGGGGCGTGAGACCCAGTACTTC
cdr3_aa: CASTRGRGRETQYF

d_call: -
clone_size: few
j_call: TRBJ2-3
v_call: TRBV20-1
cdr3_nt: TGCAGTGCTAGAGGGTACGGTGAAAGAGATACGCAGTATTTT
cdr3_aa: CSARGYGERDTQYF

d_call: -
clone_size: -
j_call: TRBJ2-1
v_call: TRBV7-6
cdr3_nt: TGTGCCAGCAGCTCGTCCGGGCTTCGCAATGAGCAGTTCTTC
cdr3_aa: CASSSSGLRNEQFF

d_call: -
clone_size: many
j_call: TRBJ1-4
v_call: TRBV12-3/TRBV12-4
cdr3_nt: TGTGCCAGCAGTTTTCTGCCTGAGGTCGAAAAACTGTTTTTT
cdr3_aa: CASSFLPEVEKLFF

d_call: -
clone_size: -
j_call: TRBJ2-7
v_call: TRBV9
cdr3_nt: TGTGCCAGCAGCGTCGCACAGGAATACTCCTACGAGCAGTACTTC
cdr3_aa: CASSVAQEYSYEQYF

d_call: TRBD1
clone_size: -
j_call: TRBJ1-1
v_call: TRBV12-3/TRBV12-4
cdr3_nt: TGTGCCAGCAGCCACAGGGGGGTTTGGCATACTGAAGCTTTCTTT
cdr3_aa: CASSHRGVWHTEAFF

d_call: -
clone_size: many
j_call: TRBJ1-2
v_call: TRBV7-2
cdr3_nt: TGTGCCAGCAGCTTAGTAGGCTCCTCTAACTATGGCTACACCTTC
cdr3_aa: CASSLVGSSNYGYTF

d_call: -
clone_size: few
j_call: TRBJ2-3
v_call: TRBV7-2
cdr3_nt: TGTGCCAGCAGCCGAAAGGCAGGGCCAGATACGCAGTATTTT
cdr3_aa: CASSRKAGPDTQYF

d_call: TRBD1
clone_size: -
j_call: TRBJ1-2
v_call: TRBV7-3
cdr3_nt: TGTGCCAGCAGCTCAAGGGAGACCGGGACAGTCTATGGCTACACCTTC
cdr3_aa: CASSSRETGTVYGYTF

d_call: -
clone_size: many
j_call: TRBJ1-5
v_call: TRBV6-4
cdr3_nt: TGTGCCAGCAGTGAAGGGGCAGGAATGCAGCCCCAGCATTTT
cdr3_aa: CASSEGAGMQPQHF

d_call: TRBD2
clone_size: few
j_call: TRBJ2-5
v_call: TRBV6-5
cdr3_nt: TGTGCCAGCAGTTCCGCCGGACTAGCGGGGGAAGAGACCCAGTACTTC
cdr3_aa: CASSSAGLAGEETQYF

d_call: -
clone_size: many
j_call: TRBJ1-1
v_call: TRBV29-1
cdr3_nt: TGCAGTTCAGGGTTGGACACTGAAGCTTTCTTT
cdr3_aa: CSSGLDTEAFF

d_call: -
clone_size: many
j_call: TRBJ1-5
v_call: TRBV12-3/TRBV12-4
cdr3_nt: TGTGCCAGCAGCACAGGGTCGGGTCAGCCCCAGCATTTT
cdr3_aa: CASSTGSGQPQHF

d_call: TRBD1
clone_size: many
j_call: TRBJ1-5
v_call: TRBV6-5
cdr3_nt: TGTGCCAGCAGAGCCGGGACAGCCTATTATCAGCCCCAGCATTTT
cdr3_aa: CASRAGTAYYQPQHF

d_call: -
clone_size: many
j_call: TRBJ2-1
v_call: TRBV7-3
cdr3_nt: TGTGCCAGCAGCCCCCGGGCTAGCCACAATGAGCAGTTCTTC
cdr3_aa: CASSPRASHNEQFF

d_call: -
clone_size: few
j_call: TRBJ1-2
v_call: TRBV3-1
cdr3_nt: TGTGCCAGCAGCCAAGGCGACAATGGCTACACCTTC
cdr3_aa: CASSQGDNGYTF

d_call: TRBD1
clone_size: few
j_call: TRBJ2-7
v_call: TRBV4-2
cdr3_nt: TGTGCCAGCAGCCCCCGGGACAGGAGCTACGAGCAGTACTTC
cdr3_aa: CASSPRDRSYEQYF

d_call: TRBD1
clone_size: many
j_call: TRBJ1-6
v_call: TRBV12-3/TRBV12-4
cdr3_nt: TGTGCCAGCAGCAGCAGGGGGCCGGGGCGTCTTGGAAATTCACCCCTCCACTTT
cdr3_aa: CASSSRGPGRLGNSPLHF

d_call: TRBD1
clone_size: -
j_call: TRBJ2-5
v_call: TRBV5-1
cdr3_nt: TGCGCCAGCAGCCCTGACAGGGGGCGGGTGACCCAGTACTTC
cdr3_aa: CASSPDRGRVTQYF

d_call: -
clone_size: few
j_call: TRBJ2-3
v_call: TRBV6-2/TRBV6-3
cdr3_nt: TGTGCCAGCAGCCCCATAGGCCCATCAGATACGCAGTATTTT
cdr3_aa: CASSPIGPSDTQYF

d_call: -
clone_size: -
j_call: TRBJ2-7
v_call: TRBV4-2
cdr3_nt: TGTGCCAGCAGCCAAGATTATAGCCGCCGAAGCTCCTACGAGCAGTACTTC
cdr3_aa: CASSQDYSRRSSYEQYF

d_call: TRBD1
clone_size: many
j_call: TRBJ1-2
v_call: TRBV28
cdr3_nt: TGTGCCAGCAGTTTATATGGTTTGACAGGGTCTTATTGGGGCTACACCTTC
cdr3_aa: CASSLYGLTGSYWGYTF

d_call: -
clone_size: few
j_call: TRBJ1-3
v_call: TRBV10-3
cdr3_nt: TGTGCCATCAGTGGGGGACTGGACTCTGGAAACACCATATATTTT
cdr3_aa: CAISGGLDSGNTIYF

d_call: -
clone_size: many
j_call: TRBJ1-2
v_call: TRBV11-2
cdr3_nt: TGTGCCAGCAGCTTAGCTGGGGGGCCGGACTATGGCTACACCTTC
cdr3_aa: CASSLAGGPDYGYTF